This T cell receptor beta chain was recorded in a study of high-grade serous ovarian cancer treatment subgroups. Across the whole study: Mean per sample: around 14,000 reads, 7,400 or so unique TCR beta rearrangements. Study findings and constraints: TCR relatedness rose with neoantigen level and trended with mutation load. CDR1 and CDR2 were left unanalyzed; analyses focused on CDR3.

Tumor samples were taken before definitive surgery or chemotherapy. Sequencing used immunoSEQ multiplex PCR; TCRdb keeps in-frame clones, though not all of them. The data hold approximately 5,000 clones, with roughly 70% observed a single time. In this sample, this clone turned up once. What it recognizes is unknown. Sequenced input: tumor tissue. This receptor was obtained from a human donor with high-grade serous ovarian cancer.

The CDR3 sequence is CASSPRQNTYNEQFF. CDR3 nucleotide sequence: TGTGCCAGCAGCCCCAGACAGAACACTTACAATGAGCAGTTCTTC. This sequence joins TRBV7-9 and TRBJ2-1; tentatively, D is TRBD1 (5 bases). V was cut by 5 bases and J by 4 bases, with 15 bases left in between. This CDR3 region has 15 residues. Germline V gene sequence: CDR1 SEHNR, CDR2 FQNEAQ (reference sequence).